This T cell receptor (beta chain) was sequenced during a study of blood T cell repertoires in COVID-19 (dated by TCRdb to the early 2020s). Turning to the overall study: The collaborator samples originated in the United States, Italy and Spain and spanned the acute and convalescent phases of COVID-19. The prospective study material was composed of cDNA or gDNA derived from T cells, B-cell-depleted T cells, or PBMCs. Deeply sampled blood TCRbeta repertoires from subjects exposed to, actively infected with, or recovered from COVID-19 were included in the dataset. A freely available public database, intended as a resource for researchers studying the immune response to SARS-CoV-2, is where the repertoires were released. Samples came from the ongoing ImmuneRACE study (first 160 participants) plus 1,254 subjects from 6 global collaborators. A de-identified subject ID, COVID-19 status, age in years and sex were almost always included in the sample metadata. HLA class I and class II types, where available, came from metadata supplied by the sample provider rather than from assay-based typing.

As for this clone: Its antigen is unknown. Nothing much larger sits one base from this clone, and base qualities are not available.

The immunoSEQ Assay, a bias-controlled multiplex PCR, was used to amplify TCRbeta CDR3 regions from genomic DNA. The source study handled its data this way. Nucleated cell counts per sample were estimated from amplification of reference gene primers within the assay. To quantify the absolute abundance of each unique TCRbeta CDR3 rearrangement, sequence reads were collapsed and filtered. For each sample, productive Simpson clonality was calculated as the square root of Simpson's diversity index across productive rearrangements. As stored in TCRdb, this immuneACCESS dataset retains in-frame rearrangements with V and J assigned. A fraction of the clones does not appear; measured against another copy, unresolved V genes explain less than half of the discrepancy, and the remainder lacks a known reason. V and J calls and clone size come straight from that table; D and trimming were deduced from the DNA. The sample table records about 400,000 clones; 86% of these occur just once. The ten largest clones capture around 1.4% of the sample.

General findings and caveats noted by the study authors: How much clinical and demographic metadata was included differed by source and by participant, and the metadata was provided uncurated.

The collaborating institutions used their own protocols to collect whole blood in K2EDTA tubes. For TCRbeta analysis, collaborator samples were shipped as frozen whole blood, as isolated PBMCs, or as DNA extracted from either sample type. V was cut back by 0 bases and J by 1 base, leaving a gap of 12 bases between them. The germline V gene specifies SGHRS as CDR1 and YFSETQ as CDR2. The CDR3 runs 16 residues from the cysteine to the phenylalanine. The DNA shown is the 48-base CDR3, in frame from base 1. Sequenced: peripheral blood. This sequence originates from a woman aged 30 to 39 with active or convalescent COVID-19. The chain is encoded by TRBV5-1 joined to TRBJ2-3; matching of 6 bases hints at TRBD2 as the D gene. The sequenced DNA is TGCGCCAGCAGCTTGGGGGAACTAGCAGGCACAGATACGCAGTATTTT. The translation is CASSLGELAGTDTQYF.